The 20 T cell receptor beta chains presented below share a single source sample, sequenced in a study of T-cell memory formation after mild COVID-19. TCRdb analysed the 5' RACE reads with MiXCR anew, one entry per CDR3 protein. The sample yields under 300,000 distinct CDR3 sequences, about a sixth seen once. Sequenced: PBMCs or a T cell subset sorted from them (not recorded which). The receptor source for this set is a man younger than 35 who had mild COVID-19 (a few samples of this study predate the infection). Cell type and time point are not known.

The chain is built from TRBV18 and TRBJ1-1; D is uncertain. Trimming pared 3 bases from V and 7 bases from J, leaving 9 bases between. The CDR3 sequence is 12 residues long. Germline CDR1 and CDR2: KGHSH and LQKENI. The chain's CDR3 is CASSPPLGEAFF. The DNA of the CDR3 is TGTGCCAGCTCACCCCCGCTCGGTGAAGCTTTCTTT. Looking up the rest from reference TRBV18 and TRBJ1-1 gives the full variable domain: NAGVMQNPRHLVRRRGQEARLRCSPMKGHSHVYWYRQLPEEGLKFMVYLQKENIIDESGMPKERFSAEFPKEGPSILRIQQVVRGDSAAYFCASSPPLGEAFFGQGTRLTVV.

This sequence joins TRBV4-2 and TRBJ2-5; TRBD2 aligns across 8 bases. With 0 bases clipped from V and 7 bases from J, the junction kept 10 bases outside the gene matches. The CDR3 runs to 16 residues. From germline, CDR1 is LGHNA and CDR2 YNFKEQ. CDR3 sequence: CASSQEGSGVYGTQYF. CDR3 bases: TGTGCCAGCAGCCAAGAGGGTAGCGGGGTTTATGGGACCCAGTACTTC.

The count of this clonotype is one. The J gene is TRBJ2-3, the V gene TRBV7-2; D unclear. There are 15 residues in the CDR3. Germline values: CDR1 SGHTA, CDR2 FQGNSA. Trimming cost V 1 base and J 0 bases, with 8 bases left between them. CDR3 in amino acids: CASSLVVASTDTQYF. The CDR3 DNA sequence: TGTGCCAGCAGCTTAGTAGTCGCTAGCACAGATACGCAGTATTTT.

This chain joins TRBV7-2 and TRBJ2-3, with TRBD2 matching 10 bases. The ends lost 2 bases at V and 4 bases at J; junction bases unmatched: 6. CDR1 is SGHTA and CDR2 is FQGNSA in the germline V gene. The CDR3 spans 16 residues. The CDR3 protein is CASSLRAGGPSDTQYF. DNA for the CDR3: TGTGCCAGCAGCTTAAGAGCGGGGGGGCCATCAGATACGCAGTATTTT.

This clonotype was detected only a few times. The rearrangement links TRBV4-3 to TRBJ2-5; 7 nucleotides align to TRBD2. The CDR3 loop spans 14 amino acids. V shed 3 bases and J 9 bases; nucleotides not matched to a gene: 10. Germline CDR1 and CDR2: LGHNA and YSLEER. The CDR3 reads CASSHSPGREAQYF. The DNA for the CDR3 is TGCGCCAGCAGCCATAGTCCAGGGAGGGAGGCCCAGTACTTC.

This clonotype was counted a few times. The chain couples TRBV4-1 to TRBJ2-3, with a weak D call TRBD2 (5 bases). V lost 3 bases and J 4 bases, leaving 8 bases between the germline ends. Germline V lookup: CDR1 MGHRA, CDR2 YSYEKL. The CDR3 loop spans 13 amino acids. The CDR3 region is CASSHRGPDTQYF. The CDR3 DNA reads as TGCGCCAGCAGCCACCGCGGGCCAGATACGCAGTATTTT.

This clonotype has more than one count but fewer than ten. The chain combines TRBV28 with TRBJ2-1; no clear D. The CDR3 has 12 amino acids. Per germline, CDR1 MDHEN and CDR2 SYDVKM. The V end lost 3 bases, the J end lost 9 bases, and 9 bases lay between the germline ends. The CDR3 here is CASSFLHGEQFF. The CDR3 DNA is TGTGCCAGCAGTTTTTTGCACGGTGAGCAGTTCTTC.

There are a few counts of this clonotype. The chain employs TRBV20-1 and TRBJ1-1; 7 bases fit TRBD1. The CDR3 has 13 amino acids. The germline gives CDR1 DFQATT, CDR2 SNEGSKA (reference sequence). Trimming took 5 bases from V and 1 from J; bases not matched to a gene: 4. The CDR3 loop reads CSAPGQPNTEAFF. DNA for the CDR3: TGCAGTGCTCCGGGACAGCCGAACACTGAAGCTTTCTTT.

This clonotype occurred many times. The chain recombines TRBV2 with TRBJ2-2, with D unresolved. From germline, CDR1 is SNHLY and CDR2 FYNNEI. V was trimmed by 4 bases and J by 3 bases, leaving 3 bases between them. The CDR3 has 12 residues. In DNA, the CDR3 is TGTGCCAGCAGTGCAGACACCGGGGAGCTGTTTTTT. It yields the protein CASSADTGELFF.

The chain carries TRBV6-5 and TRBJ2-2; TRBD1 might be the D (6 bases). V dropped 2 bases and J dropped 6 bases, with 7 bases sitting between them. The CDR3 covers 13 residues. CDR1 and CDR2 from the germline V gene are MNHEY and SVGAGI. CDR3 DNA sequence: TGTGCCAGCAGTTACAGGGGGTCCGGGGAGCTGTTTTTT. It encodes CASSYRGSGELFF.

This clonotype was observed a few times. V usage is TRBV7-2 and J usage is TRBJ1-1; D unclear. From germline, CDR1 is SGHTA and CDR2 FQGNSA. V was trimmed by 2 bases and J by 1 base, leaving 5 bases between them. CDR3 length: 13 amino acids. Written as DNA, the CDR3 is TGTGCCAGCAGCTTAAGCCAGAACACTGAAGCTTTCTTT. Translated: CASSLSQNTEAFF. Drawing the rest from reference TRBV7-2 and TRBJ1-1, the complete variable domain is GAGVSQSPSNKVTEKGKDVELRCDPISGHTALYWYRQSLGQGLEFLIYFQGNSAPDKSGLPSDRFSAERTGGSVSTLTIQRTQQEDSAVYLCASSLSQNTEAFFGQGTRLTVV.

This clonotype occurred a few times. The chain carries TRBV5-1 and TRBJ2-7, with 8 bases aligning to TRBD1. The ends lost 4 bases at V and 5 bases at J; junction bases unmatched: 8. The CDR3 runs to 14 residues. CDR1 is SGHRS, CDR2 YFSETQ, per germline. The CDR3 region is CASSNGQGKDEQYF. CDR3 nucleotides: TGCGCCAGCAGCAATGGACAGGGTAAAGACGAGCAGTACTTC.

The rearrangement links TRBV4-3 to TRBJ2-4; D gene unclear. V shed 1 base and J shed 6 bases, with 7 bases lying between them. The CDR3 consists of 13 residues. Germline values: CDR1 LGHNA, CDR2 YSLEER. The CDR3 here is CASSQVGRNIQYF. As DNA, the CDR3 is TGCGCCAGCAGCCAAGTAGGTAGAAACATTCAGTACTTC.

This clonotype was observed a few times. This chain connects TRBV5-1 to TRBJ1-1, with D perhaps TRBD1 (5 bases). V dropped 5 bases and J dropped 11 bases, with 16 bases sitting between them. This CDR3 has 12 residues. Germline V gene lookup returns CDR1 SGHRS and CDR2 YFSETQ. DNA for the CDR3: TGCGCCAGCAGTCGCTCGGGGGGTTGGGCTTTCTTT. Its translation: CASSRSGGWAFF.

This clonotype was seen many times. The chain joins TRBV7-2 to TRBJ2-7, with 7 bases matching TRBD1. The germline V gene has CDR1 SGHTA and CDR2 FQGNSA. V lost 5 bases and J lost 3; bases outside the gene matches: 4. The CDR3 length is 13 residues. CDR3 DNA sequence: TGTGCCAGCAGCCCGACAGGGTTCTACGAGCAGTACGTC. It translates to CASSPTGFYEQYV.

The chain carries TRBV4-1 and TRBJ1-1, with 7 bases fitting TRBD1. With V trimmed by 1 base and J by 0 bases, 2 bases remained unmatched. The CDR3 runs 15 residues. CDR1 is MGHRA and CDR2 is YSYEKL in the germline V gene. This chain's CDR3 is CASSQGQGLNTEAFF. CDR3 sequence (DNA): TGCGCCAGCAGCCAAGGACAGGGATTGAACACTGAAGCTTTCTTT.

The V gene is TRBV14, the J gene TRBJ2-7; the D call may be TRBD1 or TRBD2 (5 bases each). V gave up 0 bases and J gave up 6 bases, with 9 bases separating them. The CDR3 has 13 amino acids. The germline V gene encodes CDR1 SGHDN and CDR2 FVKESK. The DNA of the CDR3 is TGTGCCAGCAGCCAAGACCCCGGGGCCGAGCAGTACTTC. Translation gives CASSQDPGAEQYF. Complete variable domain (other parts from reference TRBV14 and TRBJ2-7): EAGVTQFPSHSVIEKGQTVTLRCDPISGHDNLYWYRRVMGKEIKFLLHFVKESKQDESGMPNNRFLAERTGGTYSTLKVQPAELEDSGVYFCASSQDPGAEQYFGPGTRLTVT.

The rearrangement links TRBV6-2 or TRBV6-3 to TRBJ2-5; TRBD2 is a possible D gene (5 bases). The germline V and J ends were trimmed by 2 bases and 5 bases, with 15 bases remaining between them. Germline V CDR1 and CDR2: MNHEY, SVGEGT. CDR3 length: 15 residues. Here the CDR3 reads CASSYGGSSGETQYF. The DNA of the CDR3 is TGTGCCAGCAGTTACGGAGGTAGTTCGGGGGAGACCCAGTACTTC.

This clonotype was observed a handful of times. The V gene is TRBV28, the J gene TRBJ2-7, with 8 bases lining up with TRBD1. Germline CDR1 is MDHEN and CDR2 is SYDVKM. Unmatched junction bases numbered 7, after V lost 4 bases and J lost 2 bases. The CDR3 totals 15 residues. The CDR3 reads CASSSGQGGPYEQYV. As DNA, the CDR3 is TGTGCCAGCAGTTCCGGACAGGGTGGCCCCTACGAGCAGTACGTC.

The V call is TRBV5-1, the J call TRBJ2-5; perhaps TRBD2 as D (6 bases). The ends were cut back, 0 bases at V and 2 bases at J, with 11 bases in the middle. The CDR3 has 15 amino acids. The germline V gene encodes CDR1 SGHRS and CDR2 YFSETQ. In DNA form, the CDR3 reads TGCGCCAGCAGCTTGGGGAGGGGAATACAAGAGACCCAGTACTTC. The encoded protein is CASSLGRGIQETQYF.